Listed here are 31 T cell receptor beta chains from one sample, sequenced in a study of regulatory T cells in long-lasting Graves disease. Assembly of TCR beta libraries relied on iRepertoire HTBI primers together with Arm-PCR of CDR3 regions. From the multiplex PCR reads, TCRdb called clonotypes with MiXCR, one entry per CDR3 protein. The sample gives 350,000 to 500,000 distinct CDR3 sequences, roughly 17% of which show up once; about 10% is in the top ten. The time point here: newly diagnosed GD, antithyroid drugs for less than 3 months. RNA isolated from PBMCs was used to make the TCR library. This sample was also put to use in a study of T cells in Graves' hyperthyroidism and ophthalmopathy.

The input for sequencing was peripheral blood mononuclear cells (PBMCs), taken at new diagnosis, from a patient treated with antithyroid drugs. Receptor source: a woman aged 25 to 39 with Graves disease.

The chain has TRBV6-2 or TRBV6-3 and TRBJ2-1, with unresolved D. There are 13 residues in the CDR3. With 3 bases removed from V and 7 bases from J, the gap between germline ends came to 10 bases. Per the germline V gene, CDR1 is MNHEY and CDR2 is SVGEGT. CDR3 sequence (DNA): TGTGCCAGCAGTTATGGGTACTGGAATGAGCAGTTCTTC. Translation gives CASSYGYWNEQFF.

Ten or more counts support this clonotype. J is TRBJ2-5 and V is TRBV6-1, with D maybe TRBD1 (5 bases). Trimming cost V 7 bases and J 1 base, with 13 bases left between them. Germline values: CDR1 MNHNS, CDR2 SASEGT. This CDR3 has 14 residues. The CDR3 coding sequence is TGTGCCAGCAAGCGAGGACATGCCCAAGAGACCCAGTACTTC. This gives the protein CASKRGHAQETQYF.

This clonotype was detected many times. The rearrangement joins TRBV7-9 to TRBJ2-3; D unclear. The V end was cut by 3 bases, the J end by 13 bases, with 14 bases between. This CDR3 region has 12 residues. Germline CDR1 is SEHNR and CDR2 is FQNEAQ (reference sequence). The CDR3 DNA is TGTGCCAGCAGCTTGGACCCGTACTCGGAGTATTTT. Protein sequence: CASSLDPYSEYF.

Only a few counts were recorded for this clonotype. This chain uses TRBV28 with TRBJ1-3; TRBD1 is a possible D gene (6 bases). Germline CDR1 MDHEN, CDR2 SYDVKM. This CDR3 has 15 residues. V lost 7 bases to trimming and J lost 4 bases, with 17 bases between them. The DNA for the CDR3 is TGTGCCAGCACATCACAGGGAATGGAAGGAAACACCATATATTTT. This translates into CASTSQGMEGNTIYF.

This clonotype was recorded many times. The chain has TRBV29-1 and TRBJ2-7, with 9 bases fitting TRBD1. This CDR3 comprises 14 residues. With V trimmed by 2 bases and J by 3 bases, 5 bases remained unmatched. The germline V gene has CDR1 SQVTM and CDR2 ANQGSEA. CDR3 loop: CSVETGQGIYEQYF. The CDR3 nucleotides are TGCAGCGTTGAAACCGGACAGGGGATCTACGAGCAGTACTTC.

This clonotype was found many times. This rearrangement joins TRBV5-1 to TRBJ2-3; unclear D gene. This CDR3 has 16 amino acids. Germline V gives CDR1 SGHRS, CDR2 YFSETQ. The V gene lost 0 bases and the J gene lost 1 base, with 12 bases spanning the gap. The CDR3 reads CASSLVPTAGTDTQYF. CDR3 coding DNA: TGCGCCAGCAGCTTGGTACCAACTGCTGGCACAGATACGCAGTATTTT.

The table lists this clonotype with a few counts. The CDR3 coding sequence is TGTGCCAGCAGGGGTGTTAGCGGGGGATACAATGAGCAGTTCTTC. It yields the protein CASRGVSGGYNEQFF. This chain joins TRBV6-1 and TRBJ2-1; 9 bases agree with TRBD2. Looked up from germline, CDR1 is MNHNS and CDR2 is SASEGT. This CDR3 is built from 15 residues. Trimming took 6 bases from V and 4 from J; bases not matched to a gene: 7.

CDR3 residues: CSKTSGLYNEQFF. The DNA for the CDR3 is TGCAGTAAAACTAGCGGCCTTTACAATGAGCAGTTCTTC. This rearrangement joins TRBV20-1 to TRBJ2-1; 8 nucleotides line up with TRBD2. The V and J ends lost 8 bases and 4 bases, in that order; junction bases with no gene match: 7. Germline V gene sequence: CDR1 DFQATT, CDR2 SNEGSKA (reference sequence). This CDR3 spans 13 amino acids.

This clonotype was seen more than once but under ten times. The chain couples TRBV19 to TRBJ1-1; weak D call: TRBD1 (5 bases). With 5 bases removed from V and 0 bases from J, the gap between germline ends came to 10 bases. This CDR3 has 14 amino acids. The V gene's germline CDR1 is LNHDA and CDR2 SQIVND (reference sequence). This chain's CDR3 is CASSRGAVNTEAFF. CDR3 sequence (DNA): TGTGCCAGTAGTCGGGGCGCGGTGAACACTGAAGCTTTCTTT.

V and J are TRBV6-1 and TRBJ1-2; tentative D call: TRBD1 (6 bases). The CDR3 has 13 residues. V gave up 8 bases and J gave up 2 bases, with 12 bases separating them. CDR1 is MNHNS and CDR2 is SASEGT in the germline V gene. The CDR3 coding sequence is TGTGCCAGCGGGAGGGGGGAAAACTATGGCTACACCTTC. Protein sequence: CASGRGENYGYTF.

There are many counts of this clonotype. The rearrangement links TRBV5-5 to TRBJ2-1; D remains ambiguous. The V end lost 2 bases, the J end lost 2 bases, and 2 bases lay between the germline ends. The CDR3 is 12 residues long. Germline values: CDR1 SGHKS, CDR2 YYEKEE (reference sequence). CDR3 in DNA: TGTGCCAGCAGCTTTGCCTACAATGAGCAGTTCTTC. Protein product: CASSFAYNEQFF.

The J gene is TRBJ2-5, the V gene TRBV12-5, with 14 bases aligning to TRBD2. The CDR3 totals 16 residues. Trimming at V came to 3 bases and at J to 4 bases, leaving 4 bases not matched to a gene. CDR1 is LGHNT, CDR2 FRNRAP, per germline. CDR3 coding DNA: TGTGCTAGTGGTTTCGGGACTAGCGGGAGAGGAGAGACCCAGTACTTC. Translated: CASGFGTSGRGETQYF.

The sample holds many counts of this clonotype. The chain links TRBV27 to TRBJ2-1; D is unresolved. The CDR3 extends over 15 amino acids. Germline V gives CDR1 MNHEY, CDR2 SMNVEV (reference sequence). Deletions cut 6 bases from V and 0 bases from J, with 12 bases between. The CDR3 DNA reads as TGTGCCAGCAGCCCTTTAGGGAACTCCTACAATGAGCAGTTCTTC. It specifies CASSPLGNSYNEQFF.

This clonotype occurred many times. The chain recombines TRBV2 with TRBJ2-2; no clear D. CDR3 length: 14 residues. Trimming took off 6 bases at V and 1 base at J, with 9 bases between the two ends. Germline V gives CDR1 SNHLY, CDR2 FYNNEI. The CDR3 loop reads CASRGRKNTGELFF. The CDR3 region has the DNA TGTGCCAGCAGGGGCCGGAAGAACACCGGGGAGCTGTTTTTT.

Comments on this clonotype: This may come from a read error, since a much larger clone is one base off. This chain uses TRBV30 with TRBJ2-7; D ambiguous. CDR3 size: 18 residues. Between the trimmed V and J ends, which lost 4 bases and 2 bases, there was a span of 27 bases. In germline, CDR1 is GTSNPN, CDR2 SVGIG (reference sequence). CDR3 amino acids: CAWKGKPAGSWSTYEQYF. In DNA form, the CDR3 reads TGTGCCTGGAAGGGCAAGCCGGCTGGCAGCTGGTCAACCTACGAGCAGTACTTC.

This clonotype was counted at least ten times. V is TRBV28 and J is TRBJ1-6; 11 bases are a match to TRBD1. CDR1 and CDR2 (germline): MDHEN, SYDVKM. V lost 5 bases and J lost 7; bases outside the gene matches: 7. There are 16 residues in the CDR3. For the CDR3, the DNA is TGTGCCAGCAGTCTCGGGACAGGGGGGGGGAATTCACCCCTCCACTTT. Protein: CASSLGTGGGNSPLHF.

Many counts were recorded for this clonotype. This sequence joins TRBV6-1 and TRBJ2-3; D may be TRBD2 (5 bases). Looked up from germline, CDR1 is MNHNS and CDR2 is SASEGT. The CDR3 extends over 15 amino acids. With 4 bases removed from V and 4 bases from J, the gap between germline ends came to 15 bases. For the CDR3, the DNA is TGTGCCAGCAGTGTTTCCGGGATAGCAGCAGATACGCAGTATTTT. Protein sequence: CASSVSGIAADTQYF.

This clonotype was detected ten times or more. The chain combines TRBV28 with TRBJ2-7, with a weak D call TRBD2 (6 bases). CDR1 and CDR2 (germline): MDHEN, SYDVKM. V dropped 5 bases and J dropped 3 bases, with 14 bases sitting between them. The CDR3 spans 14 residues. In nucleotides, the CDR3 is TGTGCCAGCAGTCGCGGGACTTTTCTCTACGAGCAGTACTTC. This encodes CASSRGTFLYEQYF.

The chain recombines TRBV12-3 or TRBV12-4 with TRBJ2-7; D may be TRBD1 (5 bases). The V gene lost 5 bases and the J gene lost 5 bases, with 31 bases spanning the gap. This CDR3 is built from 19 residues. Here the CDR3 DNA reads TGTGCCAGCAGTGGGGCCCGGGCTCTCCTCAGGACCCCGAGCAACGAGCAGTACTTC. Residues: CASSGARALLRTPSNEQYF.

The chain uses TRBV6-1 and TRBJ2-3; the match to TRBD2 covers 11 bases. Germline V CDR1 and CDR2: MNHNS, SASEGT. This CDR3 spans 16 amino acids. The ends lost 7 bases at V and 1 base at J; junction bases unmatched: 7. The CDR3: CASKRLAGGGTDTQYF. CDR3 nucleotides: TGTGCCAGCAAGCGTTTAGCGGGGGGGGGCACAGATACGCAGTATTTT.

Comments on this clonotype: Being one base from a much bigger clone, this may be a read error. V is TRBV6-1 and J is TRBJ2-7; D is undetermined. CDR1 is MNHNS, CDR2 SASEGT, per germline. Trimming cost V 6 bases and J 5 bases, with 20 bases left between them. There are 15 residues in the CDR3. As DNA, the CDR3 is TGTGCCAGCAGCGACCGCGGACGTCCCTGGGACGAGCAGTACTTC. It encodes CASSDRGRPWDEQYF.

At least ten counts were recorded for this clonotype. The rearrangement links TRBV6-1 to TRBJ2-7, with unresolved D. V shed 3 bases and J shed 4 bases, with 4 bases lying between them. Germline loops: CDR1 MNHNS, CDR2 SASEGT. The CDR3 covers 11 residues. For the CDR3, the DNA is TGTGCCAGCAGTGACTTTTACGAGCAGTACTTC. Amino acids: CASSDFYEQYF.

In this sample, this clonotype turned up many times. The chain recombines TRBV12-3 or TRBV12-4 with TRBJ1-5; D remains ambiguous. The CDR3 totals 14 residues. V lost 2 bases and J lost 2, with 7 bases in between. The CDR3 loop reads CASSLSFGNQPQHF. CDR3 sequence (DNA): TGTGCCAGCAGTTTAAGTTTTGGCAATCAGCCCCAGCATTTT.

The chain has TRBV10-3 and TRBJ2-7; 7 bases align to TRBD1. Losses at the gene ends were 4 bases for V and 6 bases for J; bases not matched to a gene: 12. This CDR3 has 15 residues. Germline CDR1 reads ENHRY; CDR2 reads SYGVKD. CDR3: CAISAPGTALREQYF. The CDR3 coding sequence is TGTGCCATCAGTGCACCCGGGACAGCTCTCCGCGAGCAGTACTTC.

The rearrangement uses TRBV20-1 and TRBJ2-3; 9 nucleotides align to TRBD2. The CDR3 is 16 amino acids. Germline lookup yields CDR1 DFQATT and CDR2 SNEGSKA (reference sequence). Unmatched junction bases numbered 5, after V lost 0 bases and J lost 1 base. The CDR3 nucleotides read TGCAGTGCTAGAGATGGGTCTAGCGGGGGCACAGATACGCAGTATTTT. This encodes CSARDGSSGGTDTQYF.

The chain has TRBV19 and TRBJ2-5, with D possibly being TRBD2 (5 bases). The CDR3 is 13 amino acids. CDR1 LNHDA and CDR2 SQIVND come from the germline V gene (reference sequence). Trimming took 3 bases from V and 3 from J, leaving 8 bases between them. The CDR3 loop is CASSIGGKETQYF. The CDR3 coding sequence is TGTGCCAGTAGTATTGGAGGCAAAGAGACCCAGTACTTC.

At least ten counts were recorded for this clonotype. This chain connects TRBV2 to TRBJ2-7, with 9 nucleotides matching TRBD1. V lost 8 bases to trimming and J lost 5 bases; unmatched junction nucleotides: 10. Looked up from germline, CDR1 is SNHLY and CDR2 is FYNNEI. The CDR3 covers 14 residues. CDR3 bases: TGTGCCAGCTCCTCGCTACGGACAGGGGACGAGCAGTACTTC. Amino acids: CASSSLRTGDEQYF.

This clonotype was seen repeatedly, ten times or more. This chain connects TRBV11-2 to TRBJ2-5; unclear D gene. From germline, CDR1 is SGHAT and CDR2 FQNNGV. Deletions cut 5 bases from V and 2 bases from J, with 6 bases between. The CDR3 extends over 12 amino acids. CDR3 residues: CASSMVQETQYF. The DNA of the CDR3 is TGTGCCAGCAGCATGGTACAAGAGACCCAGTACTTC.

V is TRBV11-2 and J is TRBJ2-5; the D gene is possibly TRBD1 (6 bases). Deletions cut 6 bases from V and 5 bases from J, with 10 bases between. This CDR3 comprises 12 residues. Per the germline V gene, CDR1 is SGHAT and CDR2 is FQNNGV. The CDR3 is CASSGTRETQYF. The CDR3 DNA reads as TGTGCCAGCAGTGGGACACGCGAGACCCAGTACTTC. Filled out from reference TRBV11-2 and TRBJ2-5, the complete variable domain reads EAGVAQSPRYKIIEKRQSVAFWCNPISGHATLYWYQQILGQGPKLLIQFQNNGVVDDSQLPKDRFSAERLKGVDSTLKIQPAKLEDSAVYLCASSGTRETQYFGPGTRLLVL.

This clonotype came up many times. The chain joins TRBV7-9 to TRBJ2-3; 14 bases align to TRBD2. Germline CDR1 reads SEHNR; CDR2 reads FQNEAQ (reference sequence). The CDR3 totals 21 residues. V lost 4 bases to trimming and J lost 4 bases; unmatched junction nucleotides: 19. In nucleotides, the CDR3 is TGTGCCAGCAGCTCCCCCTGGTCGCACGGGACTAGCGGGAGCAATCCAGATACGCAGTATTTT. It yields the protein CASSSPWSHGTSGSNPDTQYF.

This clonotype was seen many times. J is TRBJ1-2 and V is TRBV20-1; D might be TRBD1 (6 bases). Germline lookup yields CDR1 DFQATT and CDR2 SNEGSKA (reference sequence). V was cut by 1 base and J by 2 bases, with 8 bases left in between. The CDR3 consists of 13 residues. The CDR3 nucleotides read TGCAGTGCTAGAGGGGGGGGCAACTATGGCTACACCTTC. It yields the protein CSARGGGNYGYTF.